A selection of T cell receptor beta chains follows, all from one sample in a study of blood T cell repertoires in COVID-19. Profiled with immunoSEQ multiplex PCR; TCRdb holds only in-frame clones, not every one. The data contain about 220,000 clones, more than 75% of them singletons. The sample taken for sequencing was peripheral blood. These receptors were obtained from a woman aged 80 or over with COVID-19, enrolled during active disease. Each CDR3 is given with its conserved first and last residue. Each record gives: clone size, D gene, V gene, J gene, CDR3 DNA, CDR3 protein. The D gene is left open where the match is weak. Clone size is stated in some rows and not others, as once, few, many or a class when expanded.

.	TRBD1	TRBV28	TRBJ1-5	TGTGCCAGCAGCCCTAGGACAGGGTTTTATCAGCCCCAGCATTTT	CASSPRTGFYQPQHF
.	.	TRBV7-9	TRBJ1-6	TGTGCCAGCAGCTTAAGCGGGGTCTATAATTCACCCCTCCACTTT	CASSLSGVYNSPLHF
few	TRBD2	TRBV29-1	TRBJ2-3	TGCAGCGTTGAGTCCGGCGGGAGTACGCAGTATTTT	CSVESGGSTQYF
.	TRBD2	TRBV14	TRBJ2-1	TGTGCCAGCAGCCTCGGAACTAGCGGGATCAATGAGCAGTTCTTC	CASSLGTSGINEQFF
.	.	TRBV27	TRBJ1-4	TGTGCCAGCAGTTCCACCGGACTCGGCGAAGAAAAACTGTTTTTT	CASSSTGLGEEKLFF
few	TRBD1	TRBV5-1	TRBJ2-3	TGCGCCAGCAGCTTACGGACAGGTAGCACAGATACGCAGTATTTT	CASSLRTGSTDTQYF
.	.	TRBV7-2	TRBJ1-1	TGTGCCAGCAGCTTAGACACAGGCATGAACACTGAAGCTTTCTTT	CASSLDTGMNTEAFF
.	.	TRBV12-3/TRBV12-4	TRBJ2-2	TGTGCCAGCAGAAGTACAAGAACCGGGGAGCTGTTTTTT	CASRSTRTGELFF
.	.	TRBV2	TRBJ2-5	TGTGCCAGCACTACAATGGGGAGGCAAGAGACCCAGTACTTC	CASTTMGRQETQYF
.	TRBD1	TRBV11-3	TRBJ1-5	TGTGCCAGCAGCTTAGGACTAACAGGGGGCTTTAATCAGCCCCAGCATTTT	CASSLGLTGGFNQPQHF
.	TRBD1	TRBV30	TRBJ1-2	TGTGCCTGGAGTAGGGGACAGGGGGCTAACTATGGCTACACCTTC	CAWSRGQGANYGYTF
once	TRBD1	TRBV18	TRBJ1-1	TGTGCCAGCTCATTGACAGGGGGTTATAACACTGAAGCTTTCTTT	CASSLTGGYNTEAFF
once	TRBD1	TRBV28	TRBJ2-7	TGTGCCAGCAGTGGGACAGTCTACGAGCAGTACTTC	CASSGTVYEQYF
.	TRBD2	TRBV7-6	TRBJ2-1	TGTGCCAGCAGCCCTCTAGCGGCTAACAATGAGCAGTTCTTC	CASSPLAANNEQFF
.	.	TRBV14	TRBJ1-6	TGTGCCAGCAGCCAAGATTATTTAGGAGCTTCACCCCTCCACTTT	CASSQDYLGASPLHF
.	TRBD1	TRBV11-3	TRBJ2-5	TGTGCCAGCAGCTCCAATTGGGGGACAGGGCAAGAGACCCAGTACTTC	CASSSNWGTGQETQYF
.	TRBD2	TRBV7-3	TRBJ2-3	TGTGCCAGCAGCTTTAGCGGGAGTACAGATACGCAGTATTTT	CASSFSGSTDTQYF
once	.	TRBV19	TRBJ1-1	TGTGCCAGTAGTATTGGCTACAGGAGCAACACTGAAGCTTTCTTT	CASSIGYRSNTEAFF
.	.	TRBV10-1	TRBJ1-5	TGCGCCAGCAGTGTAAGAGGCCAGGGGCATCATCAGCCCCAGCATTTT	CASSVRGQGHHQPQHF
few	.	TRBV18	TRBJ1-6	TGTGCCAGCTCACCCTCAACAGGGTTGAATTCACCCCTCCACTTT	CASSPSTGLNSPLHF
.	.	TRBV29-1	TRBJ1-2	TGCAGCGTTGATCTGGGGCAGGGCTATGGCTACACCTTC	CSVDLGQGYGYTF
.	.	TRBV27	TRBJ1-2	TGTGCCAGCAGCCGAGACAGTTCCTATGGCTACACCTTC	CASSRDSSYGYTF
.	.	TRBV3-1/TRBV3-2	TRBJ2-4	TGTGCCAGCAGCCCGGGACTGCCGAAAAACATTCAGTACTTC	CASSPGLPKNIQYF
.	TRBD1	TRBV6-5	TRBJ1-2	TGTGCCAGCCGAACCGGGACAGGGAGCTCTGGCTACACCTTC	CASRTGTGSSGYTF
.	.	TRBV30	TRBJ1-1	TGTGCCTGGAGAAGCTGGGGGCGCGTTACTGAAGCTTTCTTT	CAWRSWGRVTEAFF
.	TRBD2	TRBV19	TRBJ2-7	TGTGCCAGTAGCTCCGAGAGCGGGGGCAAGGTCTACGAGCAGTACTTC	CASSSESGGKVYEQYF
.	TRBD1	TRBV18	TRBJ1-1	TGTGCCAGCTCAGAGGGGGCAGGCACTGAAGCTTTCTTT	CASSEGAGTEAFF
.	.	TRBV7-2	TRBJ1-5	TGTGCCAGCAGCCCCAGAGGACAGAAAAATCAGCCCCAGCATTTT	CASSPRGQKNQPQHF
.	.	TRBV10-2	TRBJ1-1	TGCGCCAGCAGTGAGGGCTACACTGAAGCTTTCTTT	CASSEGYTEAFF
once	.	TRBV30	TRBJ1-4	TGTGCCTGGAGTGTAGGTCAGGGAGGGGGAAAACTGTTTTTT	CAWSVGQGGGKLFF
.	TRBD1	TRBV6-6	TRBJ1-5	TGTGCCAGCAGCCTACAGGGGGCAGGCAATCAGCCCCAGCATTTT	CASSLQGAGNQPQHF
once	.	TRBV25-1	TRBJ2-2	TGTGCCAGCAGTTACAGCCGTCAGGGTTCCGGGGAGCTGTTTTTT	CASSYSRQGSGELFF
once	.	TRBV2	TRBJ2-2	TGTGCCAGCAGTCCGACTAGGACCACCGGGGAGCTGTTTTTT	CASSPTRTTGELFF